Listed here are 17 T cell receptor beta chains from one sample, sequenced in a study of early T cells in non-severe SARS-CoV-2 infection. TCRdb re-derived calls from the 5' RACE reads in MiXCR, one entry per CDR3 protein. This table holds 110,000 or so distinct CDR3 sequences, over 10% found once. The sample comprised whole blood. The receptors stem from an adult who was a healthcare worker with PCR-confirmed SARS-CoV-2 infection or an uninfected control (not recorded which).

V gene TRBV28 combines with J gene TRBJ1-3; D is unclear. Germline CDR1 is MDHEN and CDR2 is SYDVKM. This CDR3 contains 12 residues. V was shortened by 11 bases and J by 2 bases, with 10 bases between the two germline ends. This CDR3 is CASYIPGNTIYF. CDR3 bases: TGTGCCTCATACATCCCTGGAAACACCATATATTTT.

This clonotype appeared many times. The chain employs TRBV6-5 and TRBJ2-7; possibly TRBD1 for D (6 bases). The CDR3 has 15 residues. Trimming took off 4 bases at V and 2 bases at J, with 15 bases between the two ends. The germline gives CDR1 MNHEY, CDR2 SVGAGI. CDR3 sequence (DNA): TGTGCCAGCAGTTCCGGACAGCTACTTACCTACGAGCAGTACTTC. Amino acid sequence: CASSSGQLLTYEQYF.

This clonotype occurred a few times. This chain links TRBV12-3 or TRBV12-4 with TRBJ2-2; D might be TRBD1 or TRBD2, each matching 6 bases. The CDR3 length is 15 residues. Trimming took off 5 bases at V and 4 bases at J, with 14 bases between the two ends. CDR3 DNA: TGTGCCAGCAGTGGGGACTTAGGGGGCACCGGGGAGCTGTTTTTT. This gives the protein CASSGDLGGTGELFF.

This clonotype was detected a few times. The DNA for the CDR3 is TGTGCCAGCAGCCAAGAGCCAGGACGTGCTTTCTTT. Protein: CASSQEPGRAFF. The chain links TRBV3-1 to TRBJ1-1, with no clear D. CDR1 LGHDT and CDR2 YNNKEL come from the germline V gene (reference sequence). V lost 0 bases to trimming and J lost 11 bases, with 10 bases between them. The CDR3 runs 12 residues.

The J gene is TRBJ2-5, the V gene TRBV29-1; no definite D call. Germline-derived CDR1 and CDR2 are SQVTM and ANQGSEA. Trimming took 0 bases from V and 5 from J, leaving 10 bases between them. This CDR3 region has 13 residues. The DNA for the CDR3 is TGCAGCGTTGAAGAGTCCCCGCGGGAGACCCAGTACTTC. Its protein product is CSVEESPRETQYF. The whole variable domain, filled in from reference TRBV29-1 and TRBJ2-5, reads SAVISQKPSRDICQRGTSLTIQCQVDSQVTMMFWYRQQPGQSLTLIATANQGSEATYESGFVIDKFPISRPNLTFSTLTVSNMSPEDSSIYLCSVEESPRETQYFGPGTRLLVL.

Note on this clonotype: Without the conserved terminal phenylalanine or tryptophan, this CDR3 likely stems from a read error. This sequence joins TRBV6-8 and TRBJ2-7, with 7 bases that match TRBD2. Germline CDR1 MNHGY, CDR2 SAAAGT. The CDR3 consists of 13 residues. J lost 3 bases, V lost 8 bases, and 7 bases had no gene match. CDR3 protein: CASGGGDRYEQYS. CDR3 coding DNA: TGTGCCAGCGGCGGGGGTGACCGCTACGAGCAGTACTCC.

This clonotype was found many times. This CDR3 reads CASSLGQQNTEAFF. The CDR3 DNA sequence: TGCGCCAGCAGCTTGGGGCAGCAGAACACTGAAGCTTTCTTT. The rearrangement joins TRBV5-1 to TRBJ1-1; D uncertain. Germline V gene lookup returns CDR1 SGHRS and CDR2 YFSETQ. With 0 bases removed from V and 1 base from J, the gap between germline ends came to 7 bases. The CDR3 runs 14 residues.

This clonotype was found many times. The V call is TRBV18, the J call TRBJ2-4; D is ambiguous. The V end lost 1 base, the J end lost 2 bases, and 9 bases lay between the germline ends. In germline, CDR1 is KGHSH, CDR2 LQKENI. The CDR3 runs 15 residues. The CDR3 reads CASSPQHISKNIQYF. The CDR3 nucleotides read TGTGCCAGCTCACCACAGCACATTTCCAAAAACATTCAGTACTTC.

V gene TRBV7-6 combines with J gene TRBJ1-6; 7 nucleotides agree with TRBD1. CDR3 size: 16 residues. J gave up 10 bases and V 5 bases, and 14 bases lay outside the gene matches. Per the germline V gene, CDR1 is SGHVS and CDR2 is FNYEAQ. The CDR3 reads CASSPMTGRGYSPLHF. DNA for the CDR3: TGTGCCAGCAGCCCAATGACAGGGCGTGGATACTCACCCCTCCACTTT. Full variable domain (rest looked up from reference TRBV7-6 and TRBJ1-6): GAGVSQSPRYKVTKRGQDVALRCDPISGHVSLYWYRQALGQGPEFLTYFNYEAQQDKSGLPNDRFSAERPEGSISTLTIQRTEQRDSAMYRCASSPMTGRGYSPLHFGNGTRLTVT.

This clonotype was observed a handful of times. This chain links TRBV25-1 with TRBJ1-1; D remains ambiguous. CDR1 MGHDK and CDR2 SYGVNS come from the germline V gene. V shed 1 base and J shed 6 bases, with 15 bases lying between them. The CDR3 loop spans 15 amino acids. The CDR3 coding sequence is TGTGCCAGCAGTGAATTAGGCCCCGCGGTAGCTGAAGCTTTCTTT. This encodes CASSELGPAVAEAFF.

This clonotype was recorded a few times. The chain joins TRBV7-6 to TRBJ1-2; D remains ambiguous. This CDR3 has 13 amino acids. CDR1 SGHVS and CDR2 FNYEAQ come from the germline V gene. Trimming took 4 bases from V and 6 from J, leaving 12 bases between them. CDR3 nucleotides: TGTGCCAGCAGCTCCCGCGGATTGCATGGCTACACCTTC. Its protein is CASSSRGLHGYTF.

This clonotype was seen repeatedly, ten times or more. The rearrangement joins TRBV28 to TRBJ2-3, with a possible D match to TRBD2 (6 bases). CDR1 MDHEN and CDR2 SYDVKM come from the germline V gene. CDR3 length: 17 residues. The germline V and J ends were trimmed by 3 bases and 0 bases, with 16 bases remaining between them. CDR3: CASSLGGEKASTDTQYF. CDR3 coding DNA: TGTGCCAGCAGTTTGGGCGGGGAAAAGGCTAGCACAGATACGCAGTATTTT.

This clonotype has more than one count but fewer than ten. The gene calls are TRBV28 and TRBJ2-7; D uncertain. Trimming removed 3 bases at V and 9 bases at J, with 12 bases between. The V gene's germline CDR1 is MDHEN and CDR2 SYDVKM. CDR3 length equals 12 residues. The CDR3 coding sequence is TGTGCCAGCAGTTTGCGTGGCGCAGGGCAGTACTTC. It yields the protein CASSLRGAGQYF.

In this sample, this clonotype turned up a few times. The J gene is TRBJ2-7, the V gene TRBV9, with 11 bases that match TRBD2. The CDR3 runs 16 residues. Germline V gene lookup returns CDR1 SGDLS and CDR2 YYNGEE. V trimming: 3 bases; J trimming: 0 bases; junction bases outside the gene matches: 5. CDR3 sequence reads: CASSATGLAGSYEQYF. CDR3 nucleotides: TGTGCCAGCAGCGCGACCGGACTAGCGGGCTCCTACGAGCAGTACTTC.

This clonotype was recorded at least ten times. The chain is built from TRBV10-3 and TRBJ1-4, with a possible D match to TRBD1 (5 bases). Germline CDR1 reads ENHRY; CDR2 reads SYGVKD. V lost 3 bases to trimming and J lost 7 bases, with 18 bases between them. The CDR3 is 16 residues long. The CDR3 sequence: CAISELSRGRIEKLFF. The DNA for the CDR3 is TGTGCCATCAGTGAACTAAGTAGGGGACGAATTGAAAAACTGTTTTTT.

This clonotype came up a few times. This chain connects TRBV27 to TRBJ2-5, with 9 bases lining up with TRBD1. Germline V lookup: CDR1 MNHEY, CDR2 SMNVEV (reference sequence). This CDR3 contains 14 residues. V shed 5 bases, J shed 3 bases, and the junction held 4 bases outside the gene matches. CDR3 DNA sequence: TGTGCCAGCAGTATCCGGGACAGGGAAGAGACCCAGTACTTC. The encoded protein is CASSIRDREETQYF.

The chain joins TRBV6-1 to TRBJ1-2; TRBD1 is a possible D gene (5 bases). Germline CDR1 and CDR2: MNHNS and SASEGT. The CDR3 spans 15 residues. V lost 6 bases to trimming and J lost 2 bases, with 16 bases between them. In DNA, the CDR3 is TGTGCCAGCAGGACTCAGGGATTACAAAACTATGGCTACACCTTC. This codes for CASRTQGLQNYGYTF.